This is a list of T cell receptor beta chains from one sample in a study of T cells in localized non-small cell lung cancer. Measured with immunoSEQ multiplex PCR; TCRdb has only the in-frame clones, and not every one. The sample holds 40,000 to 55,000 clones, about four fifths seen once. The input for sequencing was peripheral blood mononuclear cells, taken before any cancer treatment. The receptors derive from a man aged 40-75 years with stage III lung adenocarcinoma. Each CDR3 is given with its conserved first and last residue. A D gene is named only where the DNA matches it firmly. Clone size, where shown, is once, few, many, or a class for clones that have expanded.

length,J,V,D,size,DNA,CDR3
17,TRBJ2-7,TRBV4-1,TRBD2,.,TGCGCCAGCAGCCAATCCCCAGGAAGCGGGGGTGCCTACGAGCAGTACTTC,CASSQSPGSGGAYEQYF
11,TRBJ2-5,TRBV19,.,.,TGTGCCGCTAGGAGGGGACAAGAGCAGTACTTC,CAARRGQEQYF
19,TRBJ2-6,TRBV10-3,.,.,TGTGCCATCAGTGTATCGGGGTCAGGGGCCCTCTCAGGGGCCAACGTCCTGACTTTC,CAISVSGSGALSGANVLTF
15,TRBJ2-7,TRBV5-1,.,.,TGCGCCAGCAGCCCGGCGGCCATCACTGGGAGCGAGCAGTACTTC,CASSPAAITGSEQYF
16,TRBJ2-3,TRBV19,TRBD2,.,TGTGCCAGTAGTCTAACCGGGACTACCAGCGTAGATACGCAGTATTTT,CASSLTGTTSVDTQYF
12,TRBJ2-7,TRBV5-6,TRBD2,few,TGTGCCAGCAGCGGGGGGGTTTACGAGCAGTACTTC,CASSGGVYEQYF
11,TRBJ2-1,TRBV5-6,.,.,TGTGCCAGCAGCTCCTACAATGAGCAGTTCTTC,CASSSYNEQFF
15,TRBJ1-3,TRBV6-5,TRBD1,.,TGTGCCAGCAGTCGACAGGGAAGCGCTGGAAACACCATATATTTT,CASSRQGSAGNTIYF
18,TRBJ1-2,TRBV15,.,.,TGTGCCACCAGCAGAGATCTAAGGGGGGCCACAGTTAACTATGGCTACACCTTC,CATSRDLRGATVNYGYTF
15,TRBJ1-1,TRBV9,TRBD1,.,TGTGCCAGCAGCGACCAGACAGGGGCCCGGGGCGAAGCTTTCTTT,CASSDQTGARGEAFF
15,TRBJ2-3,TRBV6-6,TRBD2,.,TGTGCCAGCAGTTCTATAGCGGGGGGCACAGATACGCAGTATTTT,CASSSIAGGTDTQYF
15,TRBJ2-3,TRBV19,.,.,TGTGCCAGTAGTATGTCGTCGACTAGTGGAGATACGCAGTATTTT,CASSMSSTSGDTQYF
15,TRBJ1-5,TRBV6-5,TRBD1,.,TGTGCCAGCAGGGGTGGGACAGGCCGCAATCAGCCCCAGCATTTT,CASRGGTGRNQPQHF
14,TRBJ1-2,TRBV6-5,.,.,TGTGCCAGCAGTGAAGGAACGGTCTTTAGTGGCTACACCTTC,CASSEGTVFSGYTF